These T cell receptor beta chains were read from a single sample in a study of blood T cell repertoires in COVID-19. Sequenced by immunoSEQ multiplex PCR; TCRdb stores in-frame clones only, minus some. This sample has approximately 290,000 clones; roughly 80% occur once, and the top ten carry approximately 14%. Source material: peripheral blood. Receptor source: a person aged 70 to 85 with COVID-19, enrolled during active disease. CDR3s include the opening cysteine and the closing phenylalanine or tryptophan. The D gene is left open where the match is weak. Not every row has a clone size; where given, it reads once, few, many or a size class.

d_call clone_size j_call v_call cdr3_nt cdr3_aa
- - TRBJ2-3 TRBV6-5 TGTGCCAGCCTCCGGGCGGGAAACACAGATACGCAGTATTTT CASLRAGNTDTQYF
TRBD1 - TRBJ2-1 TRBV18 TGTGCCAGCTCACCACCGCGACAGGGGGCGCGTGAGCAGTTCTTC CASSPPRQGAREQFF
TRBD1 - TRBJ1-2 TRBV9 TGTGCCAGCAGCGTAGTTCCAGGGGGCGACTATGGCTACACCTTC CASSVVPGGDYGYTF
- - TRBJ2-7 TRBV5-4 TGTGCCAGCAGCTTGGCGGCGGGGAGGACTTACGAGCAGTACTTC CASSLAAGRTYEQYF
TRBD1 - TRBJ1-1 TRBV12-3/TRBV12-4 TGTGCCAGCAGTTTTGTCAGGGGGACTGAAGCTTTCTTT CASSFVRGTEAFF
- - TRBJ1-3 TRBV5-5 TGTGCCAGCAGCTTGCAGGGGTCGGAGGGAAACACCATATATTTT CASSLQGSEGNTIYF
- - TRBJ1-1 TRBV28 TGTGCCAGCAGTTTTGACATTGAAGCTTTCTTT CASSFDIEAFF
- - TRBJ1-5 TRBV7-2 TGTGCCAGCAGCCTAGGCGGTCAGCCCCAGCATTTT CASSLGGQPQHF
- - TRBJ2-7 TRBV21-1 TGTGCCAGCAGCAATTGGGTGGGGTTAGCGGGGGGTTCCTACGAGCAGTACTTC CASSNWVGLAGGSYEQYF
TRBD1 - TRBJ1-5 TRBV2 TGTGCCAGCAGTTTAGGACAGGAAGATCAGCCCCAGCATTTT CASSLGQEDQPQHF
- - TRBJ1-4 TRBV15 TGTGCCACCAGCAGAAAGTCTGGCGGGCCAGGAAATGAAAAACTGTTTTTT CATSRKSGGPGNEKLFF
- - TRBJ1-1 TRBV7-2 TGTGCCAGCAGCCCGGGGGGGTCCCCTGAAGCTTTCTTT CASSPGGSPEAFF
TRBD2 - TRBJ2-7 TRBV19 TGTGCCAGTAGTATACGGGCGGGAGACGGGAGCGAGCAGTACTTC CASSIRAGDGSEQYF
- - TRBJ1-3 TRBV7-2 TGTGCCAGCAGCTTGACAGTTGGAAACACCATATATTTT CASSLTVGNTIYF
- - TRBJ2-7 TRBV4-3 TGCGCCAGCAGCCAAGATCCCGGCGGTTCCTACGAGCAGTACTTC CASSQDPGGSYEQYF
TRBD2 - TRBJ2-3 TRBV28 TGTGCCAGCAGCTACCTCCTAGCGGGGGGTTGGTCAGATACGCAGTATTTT CASSYLLAGGWSDTQYF
TRBD1 - TRBJ2-7 TRBV5-1 TGCGCCAGCAGCTTGGACGGACAGGCAGGTGGCGAGCAGTACTTC CASSLDGQAGGEQYF
TRBD2 - TRBJ2-1 TRBV3-1/TRBV3-2 TGTGCCAGCAGCCAAGGCGGGAGCTCCTACAATGAGCAGTTCTTC CASSQGGSSYNEQFF
TRBD2 once TRBJ2-2 TRBV10-1 TGCGCCAGCAGTGCTCTGGTTATTCTAGCGGGGGGGCCCGGCGGGGAGCTGTTTTTT CASSALVILAGGPGGELFF
- - TRBJ2-5 TRBV7-2 TGTGCCAGCAGCTTTCAGGGGGGTCGGGAGACCCAGTACTTC CASSFQGGRETQYF
- - TRBJ1-1 TRBV13 TGTGCCAGCAGCTGGGGGAGGGGTACTGAAGCTTTCTTT CASSWGRGTEAFF
- - TRBJ1-5 TRBV5-1 TGCGCCAGCAGCTTGCCGGATCAGCCCCAGCATTTT CASSLPDQPQHF
- - TRBJ2-7 TRBV5-8 TGTGCCAGCAGCTTCGGGGGTTTTATCTACGAGCAGTACTTC CASSFGGFIYEQYF
- once TRBJ2-3 TRBV9 TGTGCCAGCAGCGTAGTCGGGTTAGCAGATACGCAGTATTTT CASSVVGLADTQYF
TRBD1 few TRBJ2-2 TRBV7-2 TGTGCCAGCAGCCACCGGGACAGGGAGACCGGGGAGCTGTTTTTT CASSHRDRETGELFF
TRBD1 once TRBJ2-3 TRBV18 TGTGCCAGCTCACCACCGAACAGGGGTGAATCGGATACGCAGTATTTT CASSPPNRGESDTQYF
TRBD1 - TRBJ2-1 TRBV4-3 TGCGCCAGCAGCTCGGGACAGGGGGCTAGTGAGCAGTTCTTC CASSSGQGASEQFF
- - TRBJ1-2 TRBV29-1 TGCAGCGTTGACCCGCCGGGAGGCTTAGGCTACACCTTC CSVDPPGGLGYTF
- few TRBJ1-1 TRBV19 TGTGCCAGTAGTCCCCGGAACACTGAAGCTTTCTTT CASSPRNTEAFF
TRBD2 - TRBJ2-1 TRBV2 TGTGCCAGCAGTGACAAGACGGCGGGAGGTGAGCAGTTCTTC CASSDKTAGGEQFF
TRBD1 - TRBJ1-6 TRBV7-9 TGTGCCAGCAGCGCGGGACAGCATAATTCACCCCTCCACTTT CASSAGQHNSPLHF
TRBD2 once TRBJ2-1 TRBV6-2/TRBV6-3 TGTGCCAGCAGTTCCCGGGGCCTGGGAGGGATCTACAATGAGCAGTTCTTC CASSSRGLGGIYNEQFF
TRBD2 - TRBJ2-2 TRBV19 TGTGCCAGTAGTATCCTAGCGGGGGGGACGAACACCGGGGAGCTGTTTTTT CASSILAGGTNTGELFF
- - TRBJ1-5 TRBV6-5 TGTGCCAGCAGTCCCTCCCGCAATCAGCCCCAGCATTTT CASSPSRNQPQHF
- - TRBJ1-3 TRBV30 TGTGCCTGGAGACTTACGGGACTCGGAAACACCATATATTTT CAWRLTGLGNTIYF
TRBD2 - TRBJ2-1 TRBV27 TGTGCCAGCAGTTTATTCGGGACTAGCGGGAGAGATGAGCAGTTCTTC CASSLFGTSGRDEQFF
TRBD2 few TRBJ2-1 TRBV6-6 TGTGCCGCATACGGGACTAGCGGATACAATGAGCAGTTCTTC CAAYGTSGYNEQFF
TRBD1 once TRBJ1-2 TRBV29-1 TGCAGCGTTGAAGGTTGGCAGGGGGCTGGTGGCTACACCTTC CSVEGWQGAGGYTF
- - TRBJ2-3 TRBV2 TGTGCCAGCATCCGGGAGAATGGGGTGGGAGATACGCAGTATTTT CASIRENGVGDTQYF
TRBD2 - TRBJ2-3 TRBV6-5 TGTGCCAGCAGTCAGCTCGGGGGGGGCACAGATACGCAGTATTTT CASSQLGGGTDTQYF
- - TRBJ2-2 TRBV3-1/TRBV3-2 TGTGCCAGCAGCCTTGCTATCGGGGAGCTGTTTTTT CASSLAIGELFF
- - TRBJ2-5 TRBV27 TGTGCCAGCAGATTACAGGGAGGGGGGGAGACCCAGTACTTC CASRLQGGGETQYF